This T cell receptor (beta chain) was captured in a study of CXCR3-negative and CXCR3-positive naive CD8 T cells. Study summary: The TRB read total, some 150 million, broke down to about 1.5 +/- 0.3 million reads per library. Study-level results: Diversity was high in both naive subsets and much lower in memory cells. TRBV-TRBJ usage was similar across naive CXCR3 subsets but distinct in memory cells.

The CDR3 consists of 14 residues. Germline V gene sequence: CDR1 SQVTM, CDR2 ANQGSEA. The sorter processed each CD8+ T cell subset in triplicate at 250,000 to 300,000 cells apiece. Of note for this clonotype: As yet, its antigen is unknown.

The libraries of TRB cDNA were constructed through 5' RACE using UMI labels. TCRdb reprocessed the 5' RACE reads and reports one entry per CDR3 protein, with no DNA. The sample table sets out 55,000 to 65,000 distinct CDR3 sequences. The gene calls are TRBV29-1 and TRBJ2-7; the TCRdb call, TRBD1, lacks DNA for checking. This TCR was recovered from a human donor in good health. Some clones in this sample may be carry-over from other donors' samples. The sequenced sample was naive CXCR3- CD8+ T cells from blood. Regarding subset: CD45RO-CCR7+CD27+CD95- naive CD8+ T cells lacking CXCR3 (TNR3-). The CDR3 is CSAQGGQGSDEQYF.